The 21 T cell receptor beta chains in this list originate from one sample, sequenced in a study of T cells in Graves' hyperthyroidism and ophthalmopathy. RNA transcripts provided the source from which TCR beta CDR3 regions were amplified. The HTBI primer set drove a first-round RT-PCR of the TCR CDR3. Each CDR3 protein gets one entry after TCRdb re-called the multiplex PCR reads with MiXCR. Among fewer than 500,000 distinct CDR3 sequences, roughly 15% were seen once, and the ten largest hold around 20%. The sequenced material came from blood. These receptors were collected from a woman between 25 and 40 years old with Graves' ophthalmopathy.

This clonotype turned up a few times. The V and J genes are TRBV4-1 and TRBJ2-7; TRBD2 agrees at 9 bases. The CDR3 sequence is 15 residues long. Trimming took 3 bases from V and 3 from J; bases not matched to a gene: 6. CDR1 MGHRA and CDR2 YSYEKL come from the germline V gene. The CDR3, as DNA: TGCGCCAGCAGCCATATAGCGGGGGCCCGCTACGAGCAGTACTTC. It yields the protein CASSHIAGARYEQYF.

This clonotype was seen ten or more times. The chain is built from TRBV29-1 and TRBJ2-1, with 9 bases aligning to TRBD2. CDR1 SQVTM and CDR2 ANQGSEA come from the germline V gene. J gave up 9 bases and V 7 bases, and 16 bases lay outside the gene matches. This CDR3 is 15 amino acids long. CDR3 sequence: CSAALRVAGAGEQFF. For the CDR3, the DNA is TGCAGCGCCGCCCTGAGGGTAGCGGGGGCTGGTGAGCAGTTCTTC.

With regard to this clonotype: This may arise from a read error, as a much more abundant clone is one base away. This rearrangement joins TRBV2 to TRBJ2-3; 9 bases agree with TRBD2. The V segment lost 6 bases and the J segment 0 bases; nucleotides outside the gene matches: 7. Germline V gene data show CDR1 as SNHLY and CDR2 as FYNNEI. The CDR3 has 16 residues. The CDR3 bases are TGTGCCAGCAGCGGGCGGGGGGGCCTGAGCACAGATACGCAGTATTTT. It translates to CASSGRGGLSTDTQYF. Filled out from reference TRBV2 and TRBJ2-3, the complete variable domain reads EPEVTQTPSHQVTQMGQEVILRCVPISNHLYFYWYRQILGQKVEFLVSFYNNEISEKSEIFDDQFSVERPDGSNFTLKIRSTKLEDSAMYFCASSGRGGLSTDTQYFGPGTRLTVL.

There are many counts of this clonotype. CDR3 DNA sequence: TGTGCCAGCACGACGACCTTTTTTGGGCCCCAGCATTTT. It codes for CASTTTFFGPQHF. This chain connects TRBV28 to TRBJ1-5; unclear D gene. The CDR3 is 13 residues long. CDR1 is MDHEN, CDR2 SYDVKM, per germline. V lost 7 bases to trimming and J lost 9 bases, with 16 bases between them.

The CDR3 sequence is CSARNPPIEGETQYF. CDR3 bases: TGCAGTGCTAGAAACCCGCCGATCGAGGGAGAGACCCAGTACTTC. The chain combines TRBV20-1 with TRBJ2-5, with D perhaps TRBD2 (5 bases). CDR3 length: 15 residues. The germline V gene has CDR1 DFQATT and CDR2 SNEGSKA (reference sequence). Trimming stripped 2 bases from V and 4 bases from J, with 17 bases between.

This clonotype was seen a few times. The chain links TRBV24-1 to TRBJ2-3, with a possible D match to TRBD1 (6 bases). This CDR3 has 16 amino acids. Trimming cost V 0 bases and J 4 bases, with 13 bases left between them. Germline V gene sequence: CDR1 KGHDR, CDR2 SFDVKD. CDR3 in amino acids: CATSDLSEGVADTQYF. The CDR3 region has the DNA TGTGCCACCAGTGATTTGTCCGAGGGGGTCGCAGATACGCAGTATTTT.

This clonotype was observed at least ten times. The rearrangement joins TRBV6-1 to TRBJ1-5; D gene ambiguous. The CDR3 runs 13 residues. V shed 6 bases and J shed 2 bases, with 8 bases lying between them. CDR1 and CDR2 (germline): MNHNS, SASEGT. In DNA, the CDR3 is TGTGCCAGCAGCTTGCAGGGCAATCAGCCCCAGCATTTT. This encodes CASSLQGNQPQHF.

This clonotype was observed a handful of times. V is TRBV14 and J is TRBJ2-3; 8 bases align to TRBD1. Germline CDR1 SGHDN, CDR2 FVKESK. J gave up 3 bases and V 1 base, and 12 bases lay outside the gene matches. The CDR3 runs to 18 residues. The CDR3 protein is CASSQAEDRDFWTDTQYF. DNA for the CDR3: TGTGCCAGCAGCCAAGCGGAGGACAGGGATTTTTGGACAGATACGCAGTATTTT.

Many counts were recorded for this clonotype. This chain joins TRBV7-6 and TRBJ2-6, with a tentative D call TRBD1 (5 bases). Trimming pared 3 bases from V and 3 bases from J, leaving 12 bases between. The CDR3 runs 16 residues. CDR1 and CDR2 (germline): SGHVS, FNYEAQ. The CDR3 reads CASSFSQGGGANVLTF. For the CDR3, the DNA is TGTGCCAGCAGCTTCTCCCAGGGTGGTGGGGCCAACGTCCTGACTTTC.

The CDR3 DNA sequence: TGTGCCAGCAGCCTCAATGGCGGGACAGGGGAGGGCGAGCAGTACTTC. Residues: CASSLNGGTGEGEQYF. This chain links TRBV5-6 with TRBJ2-7, with 10 positions matching TRBD1. CDR1 is SGHDT, CDR2 YYEEEE, per germline. V shed 4 bases, J shed 6 bases, and the junction held 13 bases outside the gene matches. This CDR3 has 16 amino acids.

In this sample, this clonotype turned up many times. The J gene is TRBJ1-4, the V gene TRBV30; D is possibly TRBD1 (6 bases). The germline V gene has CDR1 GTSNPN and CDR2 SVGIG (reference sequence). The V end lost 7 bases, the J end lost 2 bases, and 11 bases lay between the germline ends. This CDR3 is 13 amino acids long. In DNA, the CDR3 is TGTGCCTCTCCGGACAGCACTAATGAAAAACTGTTTTTT. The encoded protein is CASPDSTNEKLFF.

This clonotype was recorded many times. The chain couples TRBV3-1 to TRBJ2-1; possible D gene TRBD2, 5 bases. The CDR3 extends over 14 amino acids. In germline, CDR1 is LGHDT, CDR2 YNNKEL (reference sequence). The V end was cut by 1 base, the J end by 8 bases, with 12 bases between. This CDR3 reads CASSQGWRSDEQFF. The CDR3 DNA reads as TGTGCCAGCAGCCAAGGATGGAGGAGCGATGAGCAGTTCTTC.

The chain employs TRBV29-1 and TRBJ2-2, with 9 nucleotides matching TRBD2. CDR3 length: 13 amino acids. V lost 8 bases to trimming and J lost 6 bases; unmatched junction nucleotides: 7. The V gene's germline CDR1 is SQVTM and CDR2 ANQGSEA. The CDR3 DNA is TGCAGCACGATAGCGGGGGCTGCCGGGGAGCTGTTTTTT. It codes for CSTIAGAAGELFF.

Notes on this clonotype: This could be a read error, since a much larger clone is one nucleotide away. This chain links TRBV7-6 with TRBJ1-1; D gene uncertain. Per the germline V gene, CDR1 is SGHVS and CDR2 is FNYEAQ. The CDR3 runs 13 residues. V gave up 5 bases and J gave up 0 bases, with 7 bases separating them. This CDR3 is CASSKTMNTEAFF. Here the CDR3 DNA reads TGTGCCAGCAGCAAGACGATGAACACTGAAGCTTTCTTT.

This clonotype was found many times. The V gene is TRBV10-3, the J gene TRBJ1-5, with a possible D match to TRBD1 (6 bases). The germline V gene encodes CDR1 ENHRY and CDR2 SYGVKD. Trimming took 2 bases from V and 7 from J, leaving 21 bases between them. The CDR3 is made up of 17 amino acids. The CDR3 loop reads CAISEVVGGAGFQPQHF. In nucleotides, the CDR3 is TGTGCCATCAGTGAGGTGGTAGGGGGGGCAGGGTTCCAGCCCCAGCATTTT.

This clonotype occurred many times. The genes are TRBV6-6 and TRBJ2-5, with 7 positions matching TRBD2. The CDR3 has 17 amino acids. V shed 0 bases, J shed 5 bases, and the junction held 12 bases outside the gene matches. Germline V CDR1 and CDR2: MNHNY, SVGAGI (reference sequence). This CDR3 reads CASSYSKRGRYKETQYF. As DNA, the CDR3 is TGTGCCAGCAGTTACTCTAAGCGGGGCCGTTATAAGGAGACCCAGTACTTC.

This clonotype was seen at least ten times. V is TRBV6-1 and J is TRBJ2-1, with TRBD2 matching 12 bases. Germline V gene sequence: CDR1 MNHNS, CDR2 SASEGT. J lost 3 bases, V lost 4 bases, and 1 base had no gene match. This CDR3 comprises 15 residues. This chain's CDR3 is CASSGTSGDYNEQFF. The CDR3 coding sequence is TGTGCCAGCAGTGGGACTAGCGGGGACTACAATGAGCAGTTCTTC.

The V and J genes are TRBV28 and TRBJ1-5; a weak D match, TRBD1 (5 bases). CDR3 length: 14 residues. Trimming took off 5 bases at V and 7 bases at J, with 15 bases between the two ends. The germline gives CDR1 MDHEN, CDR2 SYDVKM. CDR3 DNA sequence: TGTGCCAGCAGTCAAGCAGGGTCGGGGCAGCCCCAGCATTTT. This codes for CASSQAGSGQPQHF.

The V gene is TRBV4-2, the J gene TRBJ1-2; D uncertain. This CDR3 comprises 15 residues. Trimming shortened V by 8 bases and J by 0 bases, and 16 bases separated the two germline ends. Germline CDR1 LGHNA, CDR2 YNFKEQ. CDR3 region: CASLLEMDANYGYTF. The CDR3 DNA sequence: TGTGCCAGCCTCCTAGAAATGGATGCTAACTATGGCTACACCTTC.

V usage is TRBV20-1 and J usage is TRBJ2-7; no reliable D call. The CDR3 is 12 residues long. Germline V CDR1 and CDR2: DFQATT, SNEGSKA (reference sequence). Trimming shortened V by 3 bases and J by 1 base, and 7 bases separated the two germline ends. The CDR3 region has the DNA TGCAGTGCTAGGGCTACATCCTACGAGCAGTACTTC. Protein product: CSARATSYEQYF.

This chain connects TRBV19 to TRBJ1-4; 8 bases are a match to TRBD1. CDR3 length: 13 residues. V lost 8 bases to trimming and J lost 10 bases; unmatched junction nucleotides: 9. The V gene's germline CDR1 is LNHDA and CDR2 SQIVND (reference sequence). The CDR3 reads CASSGGRDAKLFF. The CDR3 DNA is TGTGCCAGTTCAGGGGGCCGTGATGCAAAACTGTTTTTT.